This entry describes one TCR beta chain. The data originate from a study of cytomegalovirus exposure and HLA in healthy donors. Amplification used 60 Vbeta primers and 13 Jbeta primers. Here immunoSEQ multiplex PCR was the method, and the copy in TCRdb shows in-frame clones only, minus some. The sample shows approximately 140,000 clones, approximately 71% of them seen only once. The TCR originated in a woman between 50 and 59 years old in good health and CMV-seronegative. The sequencing input was PBMCs.

The CDR3: CASGLMGQGARDGYTF. CDR3 coding DNA: TGTGCTAGTGGTTTGATGGGACAGGGGGCGAGAGATGGCTACACCTTC. The rearrangement links TRBV12-5 to TRBJ1-2; TRBD1 matches 12 bases. Germline CDR1 LGHNT, CDR2 FRNRAP. Trimming at V came to 2 bases and at J to 6 bases, leaving 7 bases not matched to a gene. The CDR3 is 16 amino acids.